The T cell receptor beta chain described here comes from a study of cytomegalovirus exposure and HLA in healthy donors. Study at large: Unique TCRs from HLA-typed donors, 75 million to 100 million of them, were held in an early data release. Study outcomes and limitations: In a later analysis, a genetic analysis reported fewer productive-TCR N-insertions in an Asian-associated ancestry cluster than the cohort average.

Amplification used 60 Vbeta primers and 13 Jbeta primers. Repertoires were generated with immunoSEQ multiplex PCR, while TCRdb's copy carries only in-frame clones and drops some. The sample lists about 130,000 clones; 80% were seen once. On this clone: Its antigen is currently unknown.

The CDR3 has 15 residues. Germline V CDR1 and CDR2: SGHVS, FQNEAQ. V lost 5 bases to trimming and J lost 5 bases, with 16 bases between them. The sample comprised PBMCs. The gene calls are TRBV7-8 and TRBJ1-5, with no clear D. The sequence came from a man aged 30 to 45 in good health and CMV-seropositive. As DNA, the CDR3 is TGTGCCAGCAGCCCCCCGGGAGTTAGTGATCAGCCCCAGCATTTT. Its translation is CASSPPGVSDQPQHF.